This T cell receptor (beta chain) was recovered during a study of cytomegalovirus exposure and HLA in healthy donors. Whole-study findings and limits: About 87% or about 30% of the time was how often most TCR beta V segments were productive, according to an earlier analysis.

With 60 Vbeta and 13 Jbeta primers, the PCR was carried out. The method was immunoSEQ multiplex PCR; TCRdb's version includes in-frame clones alone and lacks a portion of them. This sample has over 150,000 clones, with 70% to 85% found just once. When sampled, the donors appeared nominally healthy, though they likely had unrecorded immune exposures. A remark on this clone: Its antigen is not known.

The CDR3 length is 18 residues. Germline assignment: CDR1 SGDLS and CDR2 YYNGEE. Between the trimmed V and J ends, which lost 2 bases and 2 bases, there was a span of 21 bases. This TCR came from a woman aged 60-75 years in good health and CMV-seropositive. This chain connects TRBV9 to TRBJ2-3; perhaps TRBD2 as D (6 bases). Sample: PBMCs. The CDR3 DNA reads as TGTGCCAGCAGCGTTCAGGGTACTAGCTCGATAAACACAGATACGCAGTATTTT. Its protein is CASSVQGTSSINTDTQYF.